Sequencing of this T cell receptor beta chain was carried out in a study of blood T cell repertoires in COVID-19. At the level of the study: The United States, Italy and Spain supplied acute and convalescent COVID-19 samples. Sources were T cells, B-cell-depleted T cells, or PBMCs; the material itself was cDNA or gDNA.

Per the original data handling: Researchers report that nucleated cell counts were estimated from reference gene primer amplification. Assay: immunoSEQ multiplex PCR; the TCRdb copy retains only in-frame clones and omits some. Clone size and V and J calls were adopted from that table, with D and trimming inferred from the DNA. This table has more than 75,000 clones, 80% to 90% appearing once. The table lists this clone with a count of one. Germline V CDR1 and CDR2: LGHNA, YNFKEQ. The CDR3 spans 16 residues. V gave up 2 bases and J gave up 5 bases; unmatched junction bases: 9. This chain links TRBV4-2 with TRBJ2-1; 7 bases are a match to TRBD1. The sample taken for sequencing was peripheral blood. The sequence derives from a man in his 60s with acute or convalescent COVID-19. CDR3 DNA sequence: TGTGCCAGCAGCCAAAGTGGGGGACAGAGGAACAATGAGCAGTTCTTC. Translating it yields CASSQSGGQRNNEQFF.